A selection of T cell receptor beta chains follows, all from one sample in a study of blood T cell repertoires in COVID-19. Clones were read by immunoSEQ multiplex PCR, and TCRdb kept only the in-frame ones, dropping some. The sample yields 150,000 to 200,000 clones, over 65% seen once. Sequencing was done on a sample of PBMCs or T cells enriched from blood (not recorded which). Every receptor here comes from a woman aged 50 to 60 who had recovered from COVID-19. CDR3s include the opening cysteine and the closing phenylalanine or tryptophan. The order of the fields is J gene, clone size, V gene, D gene, CDR3 protein, CDR3 DNA. The D gene is left open where the match is weak. Size tells how often a clone was seen (once, few, many) or the class of an expanded clone, and some rows leave it out.

J gene: TRBJ1-2
clone size: .
V gene: TRBV6-2/TRBV6-3
D gene: .
CDR3 protein: CASSIRGRNGYTF
CDR3 DNA: TGTGCCAGCAGCATCCGGGGGAGGAATGGCTACACCTTC

J gene: TRBJ1-5
clone size: .
V gene: TRBV7-9
D gene: .
CDR3 protein: CASSLVGGLQPQHF
CDR3 DNA: TGTGCCAGCAGCTTGGTCGGGGGGCTTCAGCCCCAGCATTTT

J gene: TRBJ2-5
clone size: .
V gene: TRBV29-1
D gene: .
CDR3 protein: CSVGFGETQYF
CDR3 DNA: TGCAGCGTTGGGTTCGGAGAGACCCAGTACTTC

J gene: TRBJ1-5
clone size: .
V gene: TRBV4-1
D gene: .
CDR3 protein: CASSQVGQGLGSNQPQHF
CDR3 DNA: TGCGCCAGCAGCCAAGTTGGGCAGGGACTGGGTAGCAATCAGCCCCAGCATTTT

J gene: TRBJ1-3
clone size: .
V gene: TRBV11-3
D gene: TRBD1
CDR3 protein: CASSVGQGTIYF
CDR3 DNA: TGTGCCAGCAGCGTTGGACAGGGAACCATATATTTT

J gene: TRBJ1-5
clone size: .
V gene: TRBV2
D gene: .
CDR3 protein: CARSKEGGSNQPQHF
CDR3 DNA: TGTGCCAGGTCCAAAGAGGGAGGAAGCAATCAGCCCCAGCATTTT

J gene: TRBJ2-1
clone size: .
V gene: TRBV7-9
D gene: TRBD2
CDR3 protein: CASSLTSGYKNEQFF
CDR3 DNA: TGTGCCAGCAGCTTAACTAGCGGGTACAAGAATGAGCAGTTCTTC

J gene: TRBJ2-6
clone size: .
V gene: TRBV6-4
D gene: .
CDR3 protein: CASSSGSTTGANVLTF
CDR3 DNA: TGTGCCAGCAGCAGCGGGTCGACAACTGGGGCCAACGTCCTGACTTTC

J gene: TRBJ2-1
clone size: .
V gene: TRBV30
D gene: TRBD2
CDR3 protein: CAWMGLADNEQFF
CDR3 DNA: TGTGCCTGGATGGGACTAGCGGACAATGAGCAGTTCTTC

J gene: TRBJ1-1
clone size: .
V gene: TRBV19
D gene: .
CDR3 protein: CASSTTGVFQAFF
CDR3 DNA: TGTGCCAGTAGTACGACAGGCGTCTTTCAAGCTTTCTTT

J gene: TRBJ1-6
clone size: .
V gene: TRBV4-1
D gene: TRBD1
CDR3 protein: CASSPAPSGDRGNSPLHF
CDR3 DNA: TGCGCCAGCAGCCCGGCTCCGTCGGGGGACAGAGGTAATTCACCCCTCCACTTT

J gene: TRBJ2-3
clone size: .
V gene: TRBV5-4
D gene: TRBD2
CDR3 protein: CASSPRGGLTDTQYF
CDR3 DNA: TGTGCCAGCAGCCCGCGGGGGGGCCTTACAGATACGCAGTATTTT

J gene: TRBJ1-4
clone size: few
V gene: TRBV23-1
D gene: TRBD1
CDR3 protein: CASNRRGRGNEKLFF
CDR3 DNA: TGCGCCAGCAACCGAAGGGGGCGCGGTAATGAAAAACTGTTTTTT

J gene: TRBJ2-1
clone size: .
V gene: TRBV28
D gene: .
CDR3 protein: CASSSPIRGLRNEQFF
CDR3 DNA: TGTGCCAGCAGTTCCCCCATTAGGGGCCTCCGCAATGAGCAGTTCTTC

J gene: TRBJ1-2
clone size: .
V gene: TRBV7-2
D gene: .
CDR3 protein: CASRPRQGTPIYGYTF
CDR3 DNA: TGTGCCAGCAGACCGAGACAAGGGACTCCTATCTATGGCTACACCTTC

J gene: TRBJ2-5
clone size: .
V gene: TRBV15
D gene: .
CDR3 protein: CATSRVKEAWETQYF
CDR3 DNA: TGTGCCACCAGCAGAGTCAAAGAAGCGTGGGAGACCCAGTACTTC

J gene: TRBJ1-5
clone size: once
V gene: TRBV19
D gene: .
CDR3 protein: CASSIGGQLLNQPQHF
CDR3 DNA: TGTGCCAGTAGTATAGGAGGGCAGCTCCTCAATCAGCCCCAGCATTTT

J gene: TRBJ1-3
clone size: .
V gene: TRBV2
D gene: .
CDR3 protein: CASSPGTTGNTIYF
CDR3 DNA: TGTGCCAGCAGTCCCGGGACTACTGGAAACACCATATATTTT

J gene: TRBJ1-2
clone size: .
V gene: TRBV3-1/TRBV3-2
D gene: TRBD1
CDR3 protein: CASSQVGTGVGGYTF
CDR3 DNA: TGTGCCAGCAGCCAAGTCGGGACAGGGGTCGGGGGCTACACCTTC

J gene: TRBJ2-1
clone size: .
V gene: TRBV18
D gene: .
CDR3 protein: CASSPQGREQFF
CDR3 DNA: TGTGCCAGCTCGCCTCAGGGTCGTGAGCAGTTCTTC

J gene: TRBJ1-2
clone size: once
V gene: TRBV7-2
D gene: .
CDR3 protein: CASSVAHNYGYTF
CDR3 DNA: TGTGCCAGCAGCGTTGCACATAACTATGGCTACACCTTC

J gene: TRBJ1-2
clone size: .
V gene: TRBV28
D gene: TRBD1
CDR3 protein: CASRRGQGMRGYTF
CDR3 DNA: TGTGCCAGCAGGCGAGGACAGGGGATGAGGGGCTACACCTTC

J gene: TRBJ2-3
clone size: .
V gene: TRBV18
D gene: .
CDR3 protein: CASSPSGDTQYF
CDR3 DNA: TGTGCCAGCTCACCCTCGGGAGATACGCAGTATTTT

J gene: TRBJ1-5
clone size: .
V gene: TRBV19
D gene: .
CDR3 protein: CATRDRINQPQHF
CDR3 DNA: TGTGCCACCCGAGACAGGATTAATCAGCCCCAGCATTTT

J gene: TRBJ1-1
clone size: .
V gene: TRBV7-2
D gene: .
CDR3 protein: CASSYRVMGEAFF
CDR3 DNA: TGTGCCAGCAGCTACAGGGTGATGGGTGAAGCTTTCTTT

J gene: TRBJ1-2
clone size: .
V gene: TRBV6-5
D gene: .
CDR3 protein: CAGGGSYGYTF
CDR3 DNA: TGTGCCGGCGGGGGCTCCTATGGCTACACCTTC

J gene: TRBJ1-1
clone size: .
V gene: TRBV19
D gene: .
CDR3 protein: CASNYDGGNEAFF
CDR3 DNA: TGTGCCAGTAACTACGACGGAGGGAATGAAGCTTTCTTT

J gene: TRBJ1-4
clone size: .
V gene: TRBV30
D gene: .
CDR3 protein: CALRRSGKSQEKLFF
CDR3 DNA: TGTGCCCTACGCCGGTCAGGGAAGAGCCAGGAAAAACTGTTTTTT

J gene: TRBJ1-3
clone size: .
V gene: TRBV30
D gene: .
CDR3 protein: CACPGGTPGNTIYF
CDR3 DNA: TGTGCCTGCCCCGGAGGGACCCCTGGAAACACCATATATTTT

J gene: TRBJ1-6
clone size: .
V gene: TRBV11-3
D gene: TRBD1
CDR3 protein: CASSFTGDNSPLHF
CDR3 DNA: TGTGCCAGCAGCTTTACAGGGGACAATTCACCCCTCCACTTT

J gene: TRBJ1-1
clone size: .
V gene: TRBV2
D gene: .
CDR3 protein: CASSVQGTDTEAFF
CDR3 DNA: TGTGCCAGCAGTGTGCAGGGGACGGACACTGAAGCTTTCTTT

J gene: TRBJ2-5
clone size: .
V gene: TRBV27
D gene: TRBD1
CDR3 protein: CASSRTGEILETQYF
CDR3 DNA: TGTGCCAGCAGTCGGACAGGGGAGATTTTAGAGACCCAGTACTTC

J gene: TRBJ2-1
clone size: few
V gene: TRBV4-2
D gene: .
CDR3 protein: CASSSGREQFF
CDR3 DNA: TGTGCCAGCAGCTCAGGGCGGGAGCAGTTCTTC

J gene: TRBJ1-1
clone size: .
V gene: TRBV28
D gene: .
CDR3 protein: CASSFSWPQTNTEAFF
CDR3 DNA: TGTGCCAGCAGTTTCTCCTGGCCCCAAACGAACACTGAAGCTTTCTTT

J gene: TRBJ1-1
clone size: .
V gene: TRBV10-2
D gene: .
CDR3 protein: CASRGLNTEAFF
CDR3 DNA: TGCGCCAGTAGAGGATTGAACACTGAAGCTTTCTTT

J gene: TRBJ1-6
clone size: .
V gene: TRBV19
D gene: TRBD1
CDR3 protein: CASSDRGRSNSPLHF
CDR3 DNA: TGTGCCAGTAGCGACAGGGGGCGAAGTAATTCACCCCTCCACTTT

J gene: TRBJ2-1
clone size: .
V gene: TRBV28
D gene: TRBD2
CDR3 protein: CASSLNPSGPYNEQFF
CDR3 DNA: TGTGCCAGCAGTTTAAACCCTAGCGGACCCTACAATGAGCAGTTCTTC

J gene: TRBJ1-4
clone size: .
V gene: TRBV6-6
D gene: TRBD1
CDR3 protein: CASSYLQGTNEKLFF
CDR3 DNA: TGTGCCAGCAGTTACTTACAGGGGACTAATGAAAAACTGTTTTTT

J gene: TRBJ2-2
clone size: .
V gene: TRBV30
D gene: TRBD1
CDR3 protein: CAWSVQGTGELFF
CDR3 DNA: TGTGCCTGGAGTGTACAGGGGACCGGGGAGCTGTTTTTT

J gene: TRBJ1-1
clone size: .
V gene: TRBV6-5
D gene: .
CDR3 protein: CASTRLGYRHTEAFF
CDR3 DNA: TGTGCCAGCACAAGACTTGGGTATCGGCACACTGAAGCTTTCTTT